Listed below are T cell receptor beta chains from one sample, sequenced in a study of shared T cell receptors in the human thymus. Data came from immunoSEQ multiplex PCR; TCRdb stores just in-frame clones and leaves some out. In the table there are hundreds of thousands of clones, about 87% of which are singletons. These records were also assigned to another study, of human thymus T cells.

Sequenced sample: thymocytes. Source of these receptors: a boy less than two years old with a congenital heart defect. Each CDR3 is given with its conserved first and last residue. D genes are given only for firm matches. Size tells how often a clone was seen (once, few, many) or the class of an expanded clone, and some rows leave it out.

abundance	j_gene	d_gene	v_gene	CDR3nt	CDR3aa
.	TRBJ2-7	.	TRBV9	TGTGCCAGCAGCGTAGCTCAGGACACCGAACTATACTCCTACGAGCAGTACTTC	CASSVAQDTELYSYEQYF
.	TRBJ1-2	.	TRBV5-8	TGTGCCAGCAGCTTCACAGGAATCTATGGCTACACCTTC	CASSFTGIYGYTF
.	TRBJ2-7	.	TRBV28	TGTGCCAGCACCCGGAGAGTGAAATTGCACTACGAGCAGTACTTC	CASTRRVKLHYEQYF
.	TRBJ2-7	TRBD1	TRBV10-3	TGTGCCATCAGTGTATCGGGACAGGGAGTGTACGAGCAGTACTTC	CAISVSGQGVYEQYF
.	TRBJ2-3	.	TRBV12-5	TGTGCTAGTGGTCCCCCCGGCGGGGCAGATACGCAGTATTTT	CASGPPGGADTQYF
.	TRBJ2-7	TRBD2	TRBV10-3	TGTGCCATCAGTCAGAAGGGACTAGCGGGAGGTTGGGCCTACGAGCAGTACTTC	CAISQKGLAGGWAYEQYF
.	TRBJ2-1	TRBD2	TRBV28	TGTGCCAGCAGTCCCCAAGGGGGTAGCGGGAGGTATAACCCTACCAGAGAGCAGTTCTTC	CASSPQGGSGRYNPTREQFF
.	TRBJ1-1	.	TRBV6-1	TGTGCCAGCAGTGAAGTCGGGTTGGGGGCGTGGGCTGAAGCTTTCTTT	CASSEVGLGAWAEAFF
.	TRBJ1-2	.	TRBV25-1	TGTGCCAGCAGTGAATTAACAGCTAACTATGGCTACACCTTC	CASSELTANYGYTF
.	TRBJ2-3	.	TRBV11-2	TGTGCCAGCAGCTTAGATCGCGGTGGCACAGATACGCAGTATTTT	CASSLDRGGTDTQYF
.	TRBJ2-5	TRBD1	TRBV5-6	TGTGCCAGCAGCCCAGGGACAGGGAGATGGGAGACCCAGTACTTC	CASSPGTGRWETQYF
.	TRBJ2-7	TRBD2	TRBV7-2	TGTGCCAGCAGCTTAGCTAGCGGGGCCTACGAGCAGTACTTC	CASSLASGAYEQYF
.	TRBJ2-7	TRBD1	TRBV28	TGTGCCAGCAGGCCCCAACCCCAGGGGGCCTACGAGCAGTACTTC	CASRPQPQGAYEQYF
.	TRBJ1-4	.	TRBV5-6	TGTGCCAGCAGCTTGGACAGGGATGAAAAACTGTTTTTT	CASSLDRDEKLFF
.	TRBJ2-3	TRBD2	TRBV6-6	TGTGCCAGCAGTTACGGGACTAGCGGGATTTCAGATACGCAGTATTTT	CASSYGTSGISDTQYF
.	TRBJ2-7	TRBD2	TRBV10-1	TGCGCCAGCAGTGAAGGGGCTAGCGGGAAATACGAGCAGTACTTC	CASSEGASGKYEQYF
.	TRBJ1-2	.	TRBV19	TGTGCCAGTAGTATTCCCGACATTTACTATGGCTACACCTTC	CASSIPDIYYGYTF
.	TRBJ2-5	.	TRBV15	TGTGCCACCAGCAGAGATAGTACTAGGCCGGATCTCGAGACCCAGTACTTC	CATSRDSTRPDLETQYF
.	TRBJ2-1	.	TRBV15	TGTGCCACCAGCAGAGATGAGATAGCGCGCTCCTACAATGAGCAGTTCTTC	CATSRDEIARSYNEQFF
.	TRBJ2-7	.	TRBV25-1	TGTGCCAGCAGTGCCCCGGTCAGGGGCTCCTACGAGCAGTACTTC	CASSAPVRGSYEQYF
.	TRBJ2-7	TRBD1	TRBV11-2	TGTGCCAGCAACCCGATACGCGGGGACAGGGGGCAATACGAGCAGTACTTC	CASNPIRGDRGQYEQYF
.	TRBJ2-2	TRBD2	TRBV7-8	TGTGCCAGCGGTATGCTAGCGGTGAACACCGGGGAGCTGTTTTTT	CASGMLAVNTGELFF
.	TRBJ2-1	TRBD2	TRBV19	TGTGCCAGTAGTATAAACGGGACTAACCTATACAATGAGCAGTTCTTC	CASSINGTNLYNEQFF
.	TRBJ1-2	.	TRBV14	TGTGCCAGCAGCCGACAAAAGGATGGCTACACCTTC	CASSRQKDGYTF
.	TRBJ2-7	TRBD1	TRBV28	TGTGCCAGCAGCCCAAGAACAGGGGACCAATCCTACGAGCAGTACTTC	CASSPRTGDQSYEQYF
.	TRBJ1-1	TRBD1	TRBV2	TGTGCCAGCAGTTGGACAGGGGAGACCACTGAAGCTTTCTTT	CASSWTGETTEAFF
few	TRBJ2-7	TRBD2	TRBV5-6	TGTGCCAGCAGCCACCGGACTAGCGGGATCCTTCGATACGAGCAGTACTTC	CASSHRTSGILRYEQYF
.	TRBJ1-4	.	TRBV5-4	TGTGCCAGCAGCTTGTCACTGACAGGTCAAAAACTGTTTTTT	CASSLSLTGQKLFF
.	TRBJ1-2	.	TRBV21-1	TGTGCCAGCAGCCAGGACAGGGACTATGGCTACACCTTC	CASSQDRDYGYTF
few	TRBJ1-1	TRBD1	TRBV6-6	TGTGCCACTTCACTGGGACAGGGGAGAGCTTTCTTT	CATSLGQGRAFF
.	TRBJ2-7	TRBD2	TRBV11-2	TGTGCCAGCAGTTGGGCGCTAGCGGGAGGTAGGACCTACGAGCAGTACTTC	CASSWALAGGRTYEQYF
.	TRBJ1-1	.	TRBV25-1	TGTGCCAGCAGGGCGGGACTGATGAACACTGAAGCTTTCTTT	CASRAGLMNTEAFF
.	TRBJ1-1	.	TRBV11-2	TGTGCCAGCAGCTTGGGACATCTGGCCACTGAAGCTTTCTTT	CASSLGHLATEAFF
once	TRBJ2-3	TRBD2	TRBV29-1	TGCATTGGGCGGGAGGGCGACGGGGACCAAAGCACAGATACGCAGTATTTT	CIGREGDGDQSTDTQYF
.	TRBJ2-7	TRBD2	TRBV28	TGTGCCAGCAGTCCTCCGGGGGGAGTGCAGGAGCAGTACTTC	CASSPPGGVQEQYF
few	TRBJ2-7	TRBD2	TRBV6-5	TGTGCCAGCAGCCCAAACCGGGACTACACCTACGAGCAGTACTTC	CASSPNRDYTYEQYF
.	TRBJ1-6	.	TRBV28	TGTGCCAGCAGTTTAAGGCGGACGAACAGGGCTAATCATTCACCCCTCCACTTT	CASSLRRTNRANHSPLHF
.	TRBJ1-1	.	TRBV4-2	TGTGCCAGCAGCCAAGGTGGAACAGGTCCTTCGGTTGCTGAAGCTTTCTTT	CASSQGGTGPSVAEAFF
.	TRBJ1-2	.	TRBV19	TGTGCCAGTAGTATAACAGGCGACCATAACTATGGCTACACCTTC	CASSITGDHNYGYTF
.	TRBJ2-1	TRBD1	TRBV27	TGTGCCAGCAGCTGGACAGGGCCGATCTACAATGAGCAGTTCTTC	CASSWTGPIYNEQFF
.	TRBJ2-2	TRBD1	TRBV15	TGTGCCACCAGCAGAGTTAGGACAGGGGCCGGGGAGCTGTTTTTT	CATSRVRTGAGELFF
.	TRBJ2-3	TRBD2	TRBV4-3	TGCGCCAGCAGCCCCCGGGCTACTAGCGGGATTATCACAGATACGCAGTATTTT	CASSPRATSGIITDTQYF
.	TRBJ2-5	TRBD2	TRBV7-7	TGTGCTAGCAGCTTAAGGTTGAGGGAACTAGCGCGAAAAGAGACCCAGTACTTC	CASSLRLRELARKETQYF
once	TRBJ2-7	.	TRBV7-8	TGTGCCAGCAGCCCCCGGAGGGATCATACTAGCTACGAGCAGTACTTC	CASSPRRDHTSYEQYF
.	TRBJ1-1	TRBD1	TRBV5-6	TGTGCCAGCAGCTTACGGGACAGGGAATTTATCGACACTGAAGCTTTCTTT	CASSLRDREFIDTEAFF
.	TRBJ2-7	.	TRBV5-1	TGCGCCAGCAGCGCTGGGACGGGGGGCCTCCACGAGCAGTACTTC	CASSAGTGGLHEQYF
once	TRBJ1-2	TRBD1	TRBV4-1	TGCGCCAGCAGCCAAGTTCTGCGACAGGGCAATAACTATGGCTACACCTTC	CASSQVLRQGNNYGYTF
.	TRBJ1-2	.	TRBV30	TGTGCCTGGCGTAGCTATGGCTACACCTTC	CAWRSYGYTF
.	TRBJ2-3	.	TRBV10-2	TGCGCCAGCCGGAGGGCAGATCAAGCTAGCACAGATACGCAGTATTTT	CASRRADQASTDTQYF
.	TRBJ1-2	.	TRBV5-1	TGCGCCAGCAGCTTGGATATTTTACCCATGGCTGGCTACACCTTC	CASSLDILPMAGYTF
.	TRBJ1-6	.	TRBV5-4	TGTGCCAGCAGCCTAACGGGGGGGCTCAAAGGGTCCTATAATTCCCCCCTCCACTTT	CASSLTGGLKGSYNSPLHF
.	TRBJ1-4	.	TRBV5-4	TGTGCCAGCAGCTTGTCTCCTAATGAAAAACTGTTTTTT	CASSLSPNEKLFF
.	TRBJ1-1	.	TRBV30	TGTGCCTGGAATCTCGATTACCGGGAGAGTACTGAAGCTTTCTTT	CAWNLDYRESTEAFF
.	TRBJ2-5	TRBD1	TRBV6-5	TGTGCCAGCAGGACGGACAGGGGGGAAGAGACCCAGTACTTC	CASRTDRGEETQYF
.	TRBJ2-7	.	TRBV5-1	TGCGCCAGCAGCTTGGCCAACTTTAGGGGGGGGTTAGACGAGCAGTACTTC	CASSLANFRGGLDEQYF
.	TRBJ2-7	TRBD2	TRBV28	TGTGCCAGCAGTACCCATAGCGGGAGAATCTACGAGCAGTACTTC	CASSTHSGRIYEQYF
.	TRBJ1-2	TRBD1	TRBV4-2	TGTGCCAGCAGCGTCCGGGACAGGGGCTATGGCTACACCTTC	CASSVRDRGYGYTF
.	TRBJ2-1	TRBD2	TRBV2	TGTGCCAGCAGCGGACTAGCGGGGGGCTACTACAATGAGCAGTTCTTC	CASSGLAGGYYNEQFF
.	TRBJ2-5	TRBD1	TRBV5-6	TGTGCCAGCAGTTTCCCTCAAACGGACAGGGTAGGCGAGACCCAGTACTTC	CASSFPQTDRVGETQYF
.	TRBJ1-1	TRBD1	TRBV18	TGTGCCAGCTCAACCATTCGACAGGGGCCCCGCACTGAAGCTTTCTTT	CASSTIRQGPRTEAFF